What follows are 3 T cell receptor beta chains derived from one specimen sequenced in a study of CD8+ T cells in alopecia areata. Treatment given: oral pan-JAK inhibitor, 5-10 mg twice daily. Once RNA had been extracted, it was reverse transcribed into cDNA to act as the sequencing template. Sequenced by immunoSEQ multiplex PCR; TCRdb stores in-frame clones only, minus some. Here the sample spans roughly 210,000 clones, roughly 44% being singletons. The sequenced sample was CD4+ T cells sorted from blood, obtained around week 36, from a patient treated with tofacitinib. The receptors originated from a human donor with alopecia areata.

In its sample, this clone was seen a few times. The chain couples TRBV7-2 to TRBJ2-6; D is undetermined. Trimming left V 5 bases short and J 0 bases short, with 8 bases between. CDR1 is SGHTA and CDR2 is FQGNSA in the germline V gene. The CDR3 contains 15 residues. This CDR3 reads CASSKIRSGANVLTF. In nucleotides, the CDR3 is TGTGCCAGCAGCAAGATACGCTCTGGGGCCAACGTCCTGACTTTC.

The genes are TRBV21-1 and TRBJ2-1; TRBD1 is the table's D call and was not checked against the DNA. TRBV21-1 is a known pseudogene. The CDR3 has 16 residues. CDR3 sequence (DNA): TGTGCCAGCAGCCTCAGTACTTTGGGCATATACAATGAGCAGTTCTTC. It yields the protein CASSLSTLGIYNEQFF.

The J gene is TRBJ1-1, the V gene TRBV7-2; D gene unclear. Germline V gene sequence: CDR1 SGHTA, CDR2 FQGNSA. CDR3 length equals 15 residues. Trimming removed 1 base at V and 7 bases at J, with 16 bases between. The CDR3 DNA reads TGTGCCAGCAGCTTAGTTAGGTCCCTCTCGGGTGAAGCTTTCTTT. This gives the protein CASSLVRSLSGEAFF.